This record concerns one T cell receptor beta chain sequence. Per the study methods: It was from reference gene primer amplification that nucleated cell counts were estimated. Assay: immunoSEQ multiplex PCR; the TCRdb copy retains only in-frame clones and omits some. V, J and clone size reflect that table, while D and trimming were determined from the DNA. Among over 150,000 clones listed, about 87% were seen once. The sample is drawn from a study of blood T cell repertoires in COVID-19. About the research overall: COVID-19 samples, acute and convalescent, were from the United States, Italy and Spain. Sample material is recorded as cDNA or gDNA derived from T cells, B-cell-depleted T cells, or PBMCs.

The CDR3 has 16 amino acids. V dropped 5 bases and J dropped 1; count of bases not matched to a gene: 9. The germline CDR1 and CDR2 sequences are PRHDT and FYEKMQ (reference sequence). The TCR comes from a man between 40 and 49 years old with active or convalescent COVID-19. Sequences were obtained from peripheral blood. V usage is TRBV13 and J usage is TRBJ2-7; TRBD1 agrees at 9 bases. CDR3 loop: CASSPMGTGLSYEQYF. CDR3 DNA sequence: TGTGCCAGCAGCCCAATGGGGACAGGGCTGTCCTACGAGCAGTACTTC.